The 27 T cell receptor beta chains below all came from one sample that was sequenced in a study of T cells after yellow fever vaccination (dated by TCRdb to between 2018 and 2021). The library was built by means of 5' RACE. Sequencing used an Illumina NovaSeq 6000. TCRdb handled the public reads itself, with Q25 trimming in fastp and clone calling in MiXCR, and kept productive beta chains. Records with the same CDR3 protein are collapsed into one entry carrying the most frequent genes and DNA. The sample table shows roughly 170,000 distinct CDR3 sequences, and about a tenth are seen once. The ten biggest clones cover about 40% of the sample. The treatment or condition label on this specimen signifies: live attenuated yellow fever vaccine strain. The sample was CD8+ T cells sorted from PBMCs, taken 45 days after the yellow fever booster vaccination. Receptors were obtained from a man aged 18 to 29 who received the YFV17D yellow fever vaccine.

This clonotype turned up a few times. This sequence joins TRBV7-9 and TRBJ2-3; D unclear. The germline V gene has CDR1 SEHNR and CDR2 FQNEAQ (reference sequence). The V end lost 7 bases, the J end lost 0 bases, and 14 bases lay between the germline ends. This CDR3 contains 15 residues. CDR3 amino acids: CASTPPIISTDTQYF. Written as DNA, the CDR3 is TGTGCCAGCACCCCCCCCATTATAAGCACAGATACGCAGTATTTT.

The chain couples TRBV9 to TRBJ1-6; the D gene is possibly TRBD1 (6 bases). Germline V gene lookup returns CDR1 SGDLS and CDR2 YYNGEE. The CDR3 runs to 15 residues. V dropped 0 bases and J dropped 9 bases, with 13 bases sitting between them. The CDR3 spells CASSVGAGESSPLHF. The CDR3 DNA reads TGTGCCAGCAGCGTAGGAGCAGGGGAAAGTTCACCCCTCCACTTT.

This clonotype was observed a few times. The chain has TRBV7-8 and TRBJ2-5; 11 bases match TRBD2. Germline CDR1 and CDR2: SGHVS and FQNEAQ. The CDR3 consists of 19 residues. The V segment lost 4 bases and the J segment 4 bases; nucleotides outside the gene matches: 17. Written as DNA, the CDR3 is TGTGCCAGCAGCTCCCAGCCTAGGGGTAGCGGGGGGGCACGAGAGACCCAGTACTTC. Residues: CASSSQPRGSGGARETQYF.

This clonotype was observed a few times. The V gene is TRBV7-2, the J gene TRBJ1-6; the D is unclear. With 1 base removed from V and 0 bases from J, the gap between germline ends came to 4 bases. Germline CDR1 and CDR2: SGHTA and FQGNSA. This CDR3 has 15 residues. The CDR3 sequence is CASSLGSSYNSPLHF. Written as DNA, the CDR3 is TGTGCCAGCAGCTTAGGAAGCTCCTATAATTCACCCCTCCACTTT.

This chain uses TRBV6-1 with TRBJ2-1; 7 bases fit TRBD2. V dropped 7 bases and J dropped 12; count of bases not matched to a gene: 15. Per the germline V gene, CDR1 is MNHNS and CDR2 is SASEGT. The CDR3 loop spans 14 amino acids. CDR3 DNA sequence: TGTGCCAGCATCCCCGGGACTATCTTATTTGGGCAGTTCTTC. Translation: CASIPGTILFGQFF.

CDR3 nucleotides: TGTGCCAGCATAGCCCGGACAGCAAAAAACATTCAGTACTTC. Its translation: CASIARTAKNIQYF. The genes are TRBV28 and TRBJ2-4; D is perhaps TRBD1 (6 bases). The V gene's germline CDR1 is MDHEN and CDR2 SYDVKM. The CDR3 spans 14 residues. Trimming cost V 7 bases and J 4 bases, with 14 bases left between them.

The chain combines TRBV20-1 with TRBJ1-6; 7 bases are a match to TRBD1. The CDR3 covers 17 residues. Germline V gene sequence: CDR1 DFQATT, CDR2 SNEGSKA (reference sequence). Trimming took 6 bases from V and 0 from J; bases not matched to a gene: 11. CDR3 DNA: TGCAGTGCCAAACCGACAGGGTTTAGCTCCTATAATTCACCCCTCCACTTT. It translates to CSAKPTGFSSYNSPLHF.

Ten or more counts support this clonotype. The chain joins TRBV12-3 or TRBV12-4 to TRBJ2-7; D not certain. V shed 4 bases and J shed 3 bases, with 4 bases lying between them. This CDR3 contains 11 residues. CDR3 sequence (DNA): TGTGCCAGCAGTTCCCACTACGAGCAGTACTTC. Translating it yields CASSSHYEQYF.

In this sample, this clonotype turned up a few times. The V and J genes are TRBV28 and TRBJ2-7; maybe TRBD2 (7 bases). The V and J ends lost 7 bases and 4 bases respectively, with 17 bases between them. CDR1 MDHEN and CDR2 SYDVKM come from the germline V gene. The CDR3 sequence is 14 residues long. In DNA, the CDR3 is TGTGCCAGCACGATGGGAGGGACACCTTACGAGCAGTACGTC. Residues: CASTMGGTPYEQYV.

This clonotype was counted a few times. CDR3 protein: CASRQEAGSSYEQYV. CDR3 in DNA: TGTGCCAGCAGGCAAGAGGCGGGAAGCTCCTACGAGCAGTACGTC. This chain uses TRBV21-1 with TRBJ2-7; TRBD2 was called by the table and not checked on the DNA. TRBV21-1 is described as a pseudogene. The CDR3 runs 15 residues.

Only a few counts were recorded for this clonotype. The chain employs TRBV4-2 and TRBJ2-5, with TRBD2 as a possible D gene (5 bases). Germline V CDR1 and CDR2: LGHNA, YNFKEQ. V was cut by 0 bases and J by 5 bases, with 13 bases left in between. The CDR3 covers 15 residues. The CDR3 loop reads CASSQDRGRYETQYF. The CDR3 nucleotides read TGTGCCAGCAGCCAAGATCGGGGTAGATATGAGACCCAGTACTTC.

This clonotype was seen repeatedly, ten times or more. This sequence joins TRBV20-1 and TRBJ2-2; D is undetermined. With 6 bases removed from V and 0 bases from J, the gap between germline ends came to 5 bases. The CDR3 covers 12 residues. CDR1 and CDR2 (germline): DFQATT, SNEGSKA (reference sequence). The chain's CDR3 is CSAPANTGELFF. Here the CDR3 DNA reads TGCAGTGCCCCCGCGAACACCGGGGAGCTGTTTTTT.

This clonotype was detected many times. The CDR3: CASSLEAKSSYEQYF. CDR3 DNA sequence: TGTGCCAGCAGCTTAGAGGCTAAGAGCTCCTACGAGCAGTACTTC. V and J are TRBV11-2 and TRBJ2-7; D is undetermined. CDR3 length: 15 amino acids. Trimming stripped 0 bases from V and 0 bases from J, with 9 bases between. Germline CDR1 reads SGHAT; CDR2 reads FQNNGV.

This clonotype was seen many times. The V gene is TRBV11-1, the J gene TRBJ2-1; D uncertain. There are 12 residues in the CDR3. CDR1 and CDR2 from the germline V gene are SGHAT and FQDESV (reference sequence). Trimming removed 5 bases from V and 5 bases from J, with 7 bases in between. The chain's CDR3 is CASSRGDNEQFF. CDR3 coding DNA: TGTGCCAGCAGCCGAGGAGACAATGAGCAGTTCTTC.

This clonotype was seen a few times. The CDR3 spells CASSLVAPGQGNTEAFF. The CDR3 region has the DNA TGCGCCAGCAGCTTGGTGGCCCCGGGACAGGGGAACACTGAAGCTTTCTTT. The J gene is TRBJ1-1, the V gene TRBV5-1, with 9 bases fitting TRBD1. There are 17 residues in the CDR3. Unmatched junction bases numbered 7, after V lost 0 bases and J lost 1 base. Germline loops: CDR1 SGHRS, CDR2 YFSETQ.

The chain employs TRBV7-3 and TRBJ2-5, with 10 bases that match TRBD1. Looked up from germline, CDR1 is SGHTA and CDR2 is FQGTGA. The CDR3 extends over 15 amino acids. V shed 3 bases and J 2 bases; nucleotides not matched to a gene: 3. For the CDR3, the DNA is TGTGCCAGCAGCTTGCCGGGACAGGGGCAAGAGACCCAGTACTTC. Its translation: CASSLPGQGQETQYF.

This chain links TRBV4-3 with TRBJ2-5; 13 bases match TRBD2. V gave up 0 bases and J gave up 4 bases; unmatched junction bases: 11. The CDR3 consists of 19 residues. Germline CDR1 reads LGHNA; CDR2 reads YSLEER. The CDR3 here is CASSQDPGLAGAKGETQYF. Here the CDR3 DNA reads TGCGCCAGCAGCCAAGATCCCGGACTAGCGGGAGCTAAGGGAGAGACCCAGTACTTC.

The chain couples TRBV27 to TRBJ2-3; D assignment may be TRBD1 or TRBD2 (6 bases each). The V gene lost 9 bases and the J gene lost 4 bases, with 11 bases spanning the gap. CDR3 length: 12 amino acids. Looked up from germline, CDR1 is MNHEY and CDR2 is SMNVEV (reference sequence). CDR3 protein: CARLEGADTQYF. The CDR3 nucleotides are TGTGCCAGACTGGAGGGGGCAGATACGCAGTATTTT.

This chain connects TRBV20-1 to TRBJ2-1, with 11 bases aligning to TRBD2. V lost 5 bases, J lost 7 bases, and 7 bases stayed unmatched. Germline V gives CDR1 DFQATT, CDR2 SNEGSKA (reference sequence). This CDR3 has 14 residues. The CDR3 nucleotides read TGCAGTGCTCCCACTAGCGGGGGCGGGAATGAGCAGTTCTTC. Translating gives CSAPTSGGGNEQFF.

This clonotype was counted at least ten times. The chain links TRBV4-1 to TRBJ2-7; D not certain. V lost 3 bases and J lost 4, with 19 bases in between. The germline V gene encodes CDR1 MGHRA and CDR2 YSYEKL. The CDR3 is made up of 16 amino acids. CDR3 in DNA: TGCGCCAGCAGCCAGTCCCTTGCCCCGCTAATTTACGAGCAGTACTTC. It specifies CASSQSLAPLIYEQYF.

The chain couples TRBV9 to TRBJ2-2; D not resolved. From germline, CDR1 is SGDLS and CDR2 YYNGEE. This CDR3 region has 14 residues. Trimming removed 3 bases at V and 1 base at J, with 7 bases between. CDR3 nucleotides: TGTGCCAGCAGCGACCCAGAGAACACCGGGGAGCTGTTTTTT. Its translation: CASSDPENTGELFF. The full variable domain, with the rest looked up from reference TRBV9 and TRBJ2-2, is DSGVTQTPKHLITATGQRVTLRCSPRSGDLSVYWYQQSLDQGLQFLIQYYNGEERAKGNILERFSAQQFPDLHSELNLSSLELGDSALYFCASSDPENTGELFFGEGSRLTVL.

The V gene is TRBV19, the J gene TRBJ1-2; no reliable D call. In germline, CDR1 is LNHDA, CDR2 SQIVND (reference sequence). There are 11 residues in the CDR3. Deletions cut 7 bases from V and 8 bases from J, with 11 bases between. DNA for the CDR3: TGTGCCAGTAAGGAACTTTGGGGCTACACCTTC. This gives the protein CASKELWGYTF.

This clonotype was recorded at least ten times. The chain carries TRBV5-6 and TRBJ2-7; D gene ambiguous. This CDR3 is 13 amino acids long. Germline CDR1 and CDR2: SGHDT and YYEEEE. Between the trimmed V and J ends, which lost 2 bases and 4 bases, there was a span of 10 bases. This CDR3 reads CASSFGSVYEQYV. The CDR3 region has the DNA TGTGCCAGCAGCTTTGGCAGCGTATACGAGCAGTACGTC.

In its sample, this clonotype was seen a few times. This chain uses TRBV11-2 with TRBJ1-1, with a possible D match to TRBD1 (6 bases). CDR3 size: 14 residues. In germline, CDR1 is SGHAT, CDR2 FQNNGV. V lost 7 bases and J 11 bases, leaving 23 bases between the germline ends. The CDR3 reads CASTPAGVRLVAFF. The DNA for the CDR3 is TGTGCCAGCACCCCCGCAGGGGTCCGTTTGGTCGCTTTCTTT.

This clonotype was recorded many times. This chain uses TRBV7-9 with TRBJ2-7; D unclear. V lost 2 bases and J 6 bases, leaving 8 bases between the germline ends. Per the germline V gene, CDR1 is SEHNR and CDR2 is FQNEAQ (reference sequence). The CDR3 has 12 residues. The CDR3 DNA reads TGTGCCAGCAGCTTAATTGGCTCCGAGCAGTACTTC. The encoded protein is CASSLIGSEQYF.

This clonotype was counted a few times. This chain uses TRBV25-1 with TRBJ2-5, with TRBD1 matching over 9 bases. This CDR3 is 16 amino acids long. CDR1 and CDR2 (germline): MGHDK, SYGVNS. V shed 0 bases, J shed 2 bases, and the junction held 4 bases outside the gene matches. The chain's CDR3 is CASSEYGDRVQETQYF. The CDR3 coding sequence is TGTGCCAGCAGTGAATATGGGGACAGGGTACAAGAGACCCAGTACTTC. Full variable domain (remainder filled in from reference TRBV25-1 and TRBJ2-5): EADIYQTPRYLVIGTGKKITLECSQTMGHDKMYWYQQDPGMELHLIHYSYGVNSTEKGDLSSESTVSRIRTEHFPLTLESARPSHTSQYLCASSEYGDRVQETQYFGPGTRLLVL.

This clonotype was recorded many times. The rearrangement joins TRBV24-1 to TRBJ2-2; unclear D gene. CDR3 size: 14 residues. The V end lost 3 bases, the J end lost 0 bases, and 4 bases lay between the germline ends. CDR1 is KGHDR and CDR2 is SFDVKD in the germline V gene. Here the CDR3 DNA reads TGTGCCACCAGTGATCCATCGAACACCGGGGAGCTGTTTTTT. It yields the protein CATSDPSNTGELFF.